The rows below give T cell receptor beta chains drawn from one sample of a study of T cell responses to AZD1222 COVID-19 vaccine. Here immunoSEQ multiplex PCR was the method, and the copy in TCRdb shows in-frame clones only, minus some. Of around 150,000 clones in the sample, more than 85% were seen once. The sequencing used peripheral blood, collected 28 days after the second AZD1222 dose. The receptor source for this set is an adult who received the AZD1222 COVID-19 vaccine. Each CDR3 is given without its conserved first and last residue.

j_call	v_call	cdr3_aa
TRBJ2-7	TRBV21-1	ASSGRGEGTYEQY
TRBJ2-1	TRBV6-1	ASSERTRYNEQF
TRBJ2-1	TRBV27	ASSSRPHGGSGYNEQF
TRBJ1-2	TRBV2	ASSPSQGDYGYT
TRBJ1-3	TRBV7-2	ASSLAGLSGNTIY
TRBJ1-6	TRBV7-8	ASSLALRGVSSYNSPLH
TRBJ2-1	TRBV20-1	SARLAYEQF
TRBJ1-2	TRBV7-2	ASRPHPSGGYT
TRBJ2-2	TRBV27	ASSLTSGRGTGELF
TRBJ2-1	TRBV5-4	ASSPRGRGGNNEQF
TRBJ2-1	TRBV19	ASSNPGLAQDEQF
TRBJ2-2	TRBV27	ASSVGFAGELF
TRBJ1-5	TRBV12-3/TRBV12-4	ASSSGSGQPQH